Listed below are T cell receptor beta chains from one sample, sequenced in a study of T cells in Graves' hyperthyroidism and ophthalmopathy. From the multiplex PCR reads, TCRdb called clonotypes with MiXCR, one entry per CDR3 protein. Of hundreds of thousands of distinct CDR3 sequences detected, 12% to 15% appear once; the ten largest clones hold roughly 10%. Sequencing used blood. Every receptor here comes from a woman under 30 with Graves' hyperthyroidism. The conserved cysteine and the conserved F or W are not part of the CDR3 here. Each record gives: clone size, V gene, CDR3 protein. A clone size is listed for some rows: how often the clone was seen (once, few, many), or a class if it is expanded.

>many|TRBV20-1
SAKRQGPSYEQY
>.|TRBV9
ASSVLRGSGANVLT
>.|TRBV29-1
SGVGNSQETQY
>few|TRBV29-1
SVGGQTHEQY
>.|TRBV2
ASSPPVNYEQY
>.|TRBV28
AGSLGTMRLF
>few|TRBV6-1
ASSVSIVTGVLH
>.|TRBV20-1
SASRASGDYERY
>many|TRBV11-1
ASSSHLSGGVTYEQY
>.|TRBV6-2/TRBV6-3
ASSYGRSSYNEQY
>.|TRBV7-9
ASSLKAGSPYEQY
>many|TRBV29-1
SVSGSSAYEQY
>many|TRBV30
AWSDGQGGRSAF
>many|TRBV12-5
ASGSLGNEQF
>many|TRBV11-3
ASSFVRDSEAF
>many|TRBV3-1
ASSGGRNQETQY
>.|TRBV27
ASSFLGDGQPQH
>few|TRBV20-1
SARKRAADTQY
>.|TRBV6-1
DSKGQGYNTEAF
>many|TRBV2
ASSESGASEQF
>.|TRBV10-3
AIRVAGGPHNEQF
>few|TRBV5-1
ASENTGELF
>.|TRBV30
AWSNDGVIGANVLT
>.|TRBV12-3/TRBV12-4
ASSLVGMGIAGELF
>many|TRBV2
ASSPNRGAIIYGYT
>.|TRBV9
ASNRGTSGRLPYNEQF
>.|TRBV19
ASSMVVGSRTEAF
>many|TRBV29-1
SVDSTTETQY
>many|TRBV9
ASSGNRNTEAF
>.|TRBV2
ASSESGARGYT
>few|TRBV27
ASSLLEGDGETQY
>few|TRBV6-2/TRBV6-3
ASGRPGLAGVKDTQY
>many|TRBV6-2/TRBV6-3
ASTFGQVQSPGELF
>few|TRBV7-2
ASSFTGSGETQY
>many|TRBV27
ARIRIQALEQY
>many|TRBV24-1
ATSTAASTDTQY
>many|TRBV12-3/TRBV12-4
ASSDRGVGYT
>many|TRBV2
ASSPDSPLSSEQY
>.|TRBV29-1
SAICGNTGELF
>.|TRBV19
ASSGQYSYEQY
>many|TRBV28
ASSQSSGLGGDTQY
>.|TRBV28
ASRDTLLQETQY